This is a list of T cell receptor beta chains from one sample in a study of monozygotic twins with inflammatory bowel disease. TCRdb reprocessed the 5' RACE reads and keeps a single row for each CDR3 protein, giving no DNA. The sample table includes roughly 200,000 distinct CDR3 sequences. The sequenced sample consisted of blood. The receptors were sampled from a human donor with ulcerative colitis or Crohn's disease, or a healthy co-twin of an affected twin (not recorded which). Both conserved end residues are part of each CDR3.

j_call v_call cdr3_aa
TRBJ2-1 TRBV18 CASSPPVVQTNEQFF
TRBJ1-5 TRBV4-2 CASSQDGPYSNQPQHF
TRBJ1-2 TRBV24-1 CATSDSFIRPPYGYTF
TRBJ2-5 TRBV27 CASSLDRGMETQYF
TRBJ1-1 TRBV7-9 CASSLEVAEAFF
TRBJ1-6 TRBV15 CATSRDMGGQDSPLHF
TRBJ2-1 TRBV4-2 CASSQEEWTYNEQFF
TRBJ1-2 TRBV7-9 CASSRTGSGYGYTF
TRBJ2-7 TRBV30 CAWRSGVGAQQYF
TRBJ2-1 TRBV4-2 CASSQDLAGAYNEQFF
TRBJ2-1 TRBV24-1 CATSEAGGRGSEQFF
TRBJ2-2 TRBV7-8 CASSSRTGDTGELFF
TRBJ2-6 TRBV7-2 CASSPTISGANVLTF
TRBJ2-3 TRBV4-3 CASSHRTDSTDTQYF
TRBJ2-5 TRBV5-1 CASSRMPEETQYF
TRBJ1-2 TRBV7-8 CASSFTGGDYGYTF
TRBJ2-1 TRBV15 CATSGANEQFF
TRBJ1-4 TRBV18 CASSGGLAANEKLFF
TRBJ1-1 TRBV5-5 CASSLGDLPGAFF
TRBJ1-1 TRBV29-1 CSAGVTGNTEAFF
TRBJ2-7 TRBV5-1 CASSLASGTGVTYEQYF
TRBJ2-2 TRBV11-2 CASTSFASITGELFF
TRBJ2-3 TRBV7-9 CASSLVAGALTDTQYF
TRBJ1-5 TRBV20-1 CSASPGGTHQPQHF
TRBJ2-1 TRBV18 CASSLGSFSYNEQFF